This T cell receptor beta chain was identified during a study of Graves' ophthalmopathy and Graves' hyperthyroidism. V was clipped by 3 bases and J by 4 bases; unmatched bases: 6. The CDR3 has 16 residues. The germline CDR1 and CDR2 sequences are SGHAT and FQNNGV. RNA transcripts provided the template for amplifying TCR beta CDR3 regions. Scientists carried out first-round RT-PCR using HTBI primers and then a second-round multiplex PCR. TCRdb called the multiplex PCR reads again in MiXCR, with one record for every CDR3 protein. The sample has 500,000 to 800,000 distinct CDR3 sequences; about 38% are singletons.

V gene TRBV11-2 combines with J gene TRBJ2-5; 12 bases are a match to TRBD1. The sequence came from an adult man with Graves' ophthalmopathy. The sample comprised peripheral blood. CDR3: CASSFTGTGGAETQYF. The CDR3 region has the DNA TGTGCCAGCAGCTTCACCGGGACAGGGGGCGCAGAGACCCAGTACTTC. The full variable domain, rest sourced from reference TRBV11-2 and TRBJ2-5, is EAGVAQSPRYKIIEKRQSVAFWCNPISGHATLYWYQQILGQGPKLLIQFQNNGVVDDSQLPKDRFSAERLKGVDSTLKIQPAKLEDSAVYLCASSFTGTGGAETQYFGPGTRLLVL.